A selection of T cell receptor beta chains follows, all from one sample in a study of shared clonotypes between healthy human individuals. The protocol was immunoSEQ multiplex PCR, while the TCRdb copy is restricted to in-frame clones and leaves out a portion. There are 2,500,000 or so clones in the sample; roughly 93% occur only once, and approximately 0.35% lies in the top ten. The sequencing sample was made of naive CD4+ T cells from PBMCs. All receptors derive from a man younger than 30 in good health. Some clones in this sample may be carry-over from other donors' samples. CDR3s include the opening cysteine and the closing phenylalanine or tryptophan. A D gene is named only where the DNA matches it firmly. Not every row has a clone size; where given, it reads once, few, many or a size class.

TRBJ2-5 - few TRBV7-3 CASSAGGPAWETQYF TGTGCCAGCAGCGCAGGGGGGCCAGCTTGGGAGACCCAGTACTTC
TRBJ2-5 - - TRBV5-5 CASVGTGSLGETQYF TGTGCCAGCGTCGGAACAGGGAGTCTGGGAGAGACCCAGTACTTC
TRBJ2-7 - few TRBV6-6 CASSPSQGNYEQYF TGTGCCAGCAGCCCCTCGCAGGGTAACTACGAGCAGTACTTC
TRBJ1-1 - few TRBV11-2 CASSLDRGKMEAFF TGTGCCAGCAGCTTAGATCGAGGGAAGATGGAAGCTTTCTTT
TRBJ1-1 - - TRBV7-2 CASGPGTARPEAFF TGTGCCAGCGGCCCGGGGACGGCAAGACCTGAAGCTTTCTTT
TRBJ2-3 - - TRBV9 CASSPMTVTDTQYF TGTGCCAGCAGCCCAATGACAGTCACAGATACGCAGTATTTT
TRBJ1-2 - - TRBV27 CASSLYRGTLGGYTF TGTGCCAGCAGTTTATATCGGGGGACCTTGGGTGGCTACACCTTC
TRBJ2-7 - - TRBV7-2 CASSLLGYEQYF TGTGCCAGCAGCTTACTGGGCTACGAGCAGTACTTC
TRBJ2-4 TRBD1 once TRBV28 CASRTGKNIQYF TGTGCCAGCCGGACAGGGAAAAACATTCAGTACTTC
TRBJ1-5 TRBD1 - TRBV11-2 CASSSTGGVNQPQHF TGTGCCAGCAGCTCTACAGGGGGCGTCAATCAGCCCCAGCATTTT
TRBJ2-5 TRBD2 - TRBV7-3 CASSFVAGGSWETQYF TGTGCCAGCAGCTTCGTAGCGGGAGGGTCATGGGAGACCCAGTACTTC
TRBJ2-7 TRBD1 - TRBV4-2 CASSLGVLQGANEQYF TGTGCCAGCAGCTTGGGGGTCTTACAGGGGGCTAACGAGCAGTACTTC
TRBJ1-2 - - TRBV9 CASSVVTPPAEGYTF TGTGCCAGCAGCGTAGTTACCCCCCCGGCGGAAGGCTACACCTTC
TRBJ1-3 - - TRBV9 CASSLPPGRGSSGNTIYF TGTGCCAGCAGCCTCCCTCCGGGTCGGGGAAGCTCTGGAAACACCATATATTTT
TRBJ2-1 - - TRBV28 CASSLLSPVSYNEQFF TGTGCCAGCAGCCTTCTATCCCCCGTCTCCTACAATGAGCAGTTCTTC
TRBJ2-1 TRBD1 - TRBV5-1 CASSLCLGTGSCEQFF TGCGCCAGCAGCTTGTGTCTCGGGACAGGGAGTTGTGAGCAGTTCTTC
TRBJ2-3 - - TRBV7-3 CASSRSRGTDTQYF TGTGCCAGCAGCCGTAGCAGGGGAACAGATACGCAGTATTTT
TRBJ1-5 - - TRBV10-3 CAISESPGLNQPQHF TGTGCCATCAGTGAGTCTCCCGGGTTGAATCAGCCCCAGCATTTT
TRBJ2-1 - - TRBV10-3 CAISDGLAHEQFF TGTGCCATCAGTGATGGGCTAGCACATGAGCAGTTCTTC
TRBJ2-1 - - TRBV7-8 CASSIPGTVNEQFF TGTGCCAGCAGCATCCCCGGGACTGTCAATGAGCAGTTCTTC
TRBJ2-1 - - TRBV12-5 CASGPDSLNEQFF TGTGCTAGTGGTCCTGATTCCCTGAATGAGCAGTTCTTC
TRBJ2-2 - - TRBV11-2 CASSPHLGGANTGELFF TGTGCCAGCAGCCCACACCTCGGGGGCGCGAACACCGGGGAGCTGTTTTTT
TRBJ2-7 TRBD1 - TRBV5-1 CASSLARQGSYEQYF TGCGCCAGCAGCCTGGCCAGACAGGGTTCCTACGAGCAGTACTTC
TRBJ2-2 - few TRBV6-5 CASGMTGELFF TGTGCCAGTGGAATGACCGGGGAGCTGTTTTTT
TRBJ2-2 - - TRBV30 CAWRGNGELFF TGTGCCTGGAGGGGGAACGGGGAGCTGTTTTTT
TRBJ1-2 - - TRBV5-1 CASSIQGSTNYGYTF TGCGCCAGCAGCATACAGGGTTCCACTAACTATGGCTACACCTTC
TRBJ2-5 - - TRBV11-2 CASSLGQWGEQTQYF TGTGCCAGCAGCTTAGGGCAATGGGGGGAACAGACCCAGTACTTC
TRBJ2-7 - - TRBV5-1 CASSLGTEELYEQYF TGCGCCAGCAGCTTGGGGACGGAGGAACTCTACGAGCAGTACTTC
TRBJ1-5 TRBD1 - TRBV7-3 CASSLSGGDQPQHF TGTGCCAGCAGCTTATCAGGGGGCGATCAGCCCCAGCATTTT
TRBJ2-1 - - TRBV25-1 CASRGETRGWKGEQFF TGTGCCAGCAGGGGCGAAACTAGAGGATGGAAGGGTGAGCAGTTCTTC
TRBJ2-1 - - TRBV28 CASSPEAANEQFF TGTGCCAGCAGTCCCGAAGCAGCAAATGAGCAGTTCTTC
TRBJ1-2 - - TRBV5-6 CASSLVGQNGYTF TGTGCCAGCAGCTTGGTAGGTCAAAATGGCTACACCTTC
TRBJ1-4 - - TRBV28 CASSLYGQGPEKLFF TGTGCCAGCAGCCTCTATGGGCAGGGTCCTGAAAAACTGTTTTTT
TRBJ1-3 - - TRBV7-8 CASSLVGNTIYF TGTGCCAGCAGCTTAGTTGGAAACACCATATATTTT
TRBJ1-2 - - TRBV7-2 CASSPRMVWRASF TGTGCCAGCAGCCCCCGAATGGTTTGGCGTGCTTCCTTC
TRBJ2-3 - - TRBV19 CASSILPSGTDTQYF TGTGCCAGTAGTATCTTACCTAGCGGCACAGATACGCAGTATTTT
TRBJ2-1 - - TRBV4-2 CASSQAPGLYNEQFF TGTGCCAGCAGCCAAGCTCCGGGACTCTACAATGAGCAGTTCTTC
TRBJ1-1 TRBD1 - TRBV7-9 CASSLILGQGSAEAFF TGTGCCAGCAGCTTAATTTTAGGACAGGGGAGCGCTGAAGCTTTCTTT
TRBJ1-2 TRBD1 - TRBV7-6 CASSLARGSTGGWDSGYTF TGTGCCAGCAGCTTAGCCCGCGGGTCAACAGGGGGCTGGGACAGCGGCTACACCTTC
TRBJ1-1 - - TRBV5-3 CARSPGDTKGNDHNTEAFF TGTGCCAGAAGCCCTGGTGACACCAAGGGCAACGATCACAACACTGAAGCTTTCTTT
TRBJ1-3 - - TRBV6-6 CASSLAEGSSGNTIYF TGTGCCAGCAGTCTCGCCGAGGGGTCTTCTGGAAACACCATATATTTT